These 10 T cell receptor beta chains share one sample of origin, sequenced in a study of T cells in Graves' hyperthyroidism and ophthalmopathy. Amplification yielded TCR beta CDR3 regions, with RNA transcripts as the source. A first-round RT-PCR of the TCR CDR3 used the HTBI primer set. From the multiplex PCR reads, TCRdb called clonotypes with MiXCR, one entry per CDR3 protein. This table has approximately 400,000 distinct CDR3 sequences, 19% appearing once. Sequencing was done on a sample of blood. These receptors came from a young woman with Graves' hyperthyroidism.

This clonotype was seen many times. J is TRBJ2-6 and V is TRBV29-1, with no clear D. Germline V gene lookup returns CDR1 SQVTM and CDR2 ANQGSEA. The CDR3 is 15 amino acids. V was trimmed by 2 bases and J by 1 base, leaving 9 bases between them. This CDR3 is CSVEWLGSGANVLTF. The CDR3 bases are TGCAGCGTTGAATGGCTGGGATCTGGGGCCAACGTCCTGACTTTC.

As to this clonotype: Sequence at one end of the junction differs from germline and may be a read error. J is TRBJ1-1 and V is TRBV6-5; D remains unclear. CDR3 length: 15 amino acids. Germline values: CDR1 MNHEY, CDR2 SVGAGI. The CDR3 nucleotides are TGTGCCAGCAGCTTAGATGAGGAGGGAAACACTGATGCTTTCTTT. Translation gives CASSLDEEGNTDAFF.

This clonotype appeared many times. This chain uses TRBV27 with TRBJ2-7; D is undetermined. The CDR3 consists of 13 residues. Trimming pared 3 bases from V and 3 bases from J, leaving 9 bases between. Germline CDR1 MNHEY, CDR2 SMNVEV (reference sequence). The CDR3 nucleotides read TGTGCCAGCAGTTTCAACAGTTACTACGAGCAGTACTTC. This translates into CASSFNSYYEQYF.

This clonotype was recorded many times. The CDR3 protein is CASSPTETQYF. In DNA, the CDR3 is TGTGCCAGCTCACCAACGGAGACCCAGTACTTC. This chain links TRBV18 with TRBJ2-5; D remains unclear. There are 11 residues in the CDR3. V lost 2 bases, J lost 5 bases, and 3 bases lay in between. The germline V gene has CDR1 KGHSH and CDR2 LQKENI.

This clonotype occurred a few times. The V gene is TRBV5-1, the J gene TRBJ1-6; D uncertain. V lost 0 bases and J 6 bases, leaving 4 bases between the germline ends. The CDR3 has 13 residues. CDR1 is SGHRS and CDR2 is YFSETQ in the germline V gene. CDR3 region: CASSLEVNSPLHF. The CDR3 DNA reads as TGCGCCAGCAGCTTGGAGGTTAATTCACCCCTCCACTTT.

Ten or more counts support this clonotype. J is TRBJ2-5 and V is TRBV9, with a possible D match to TRBD2 (7 bases). The CDR3 is 15 residues long. Trimming took 0 bases from V and 2 from J, leaving 11 bases between them. Germline values: CDR1 SGDLS, CDR2 YYNGEE. CDR3: CASSVGGGRQETQYF. DNA for the CDR3: TGTGCCAGCAGCGTAGGCGGGGGCCGACAAGAGACCCAGTACTTC.

There are a few counts of this clonotype. The chain has TRBV4-1 and TRBJ1-1, with 8 bases identical to TRBD1. This CDR3 comprises 19 residues. CDR1 MGHRA and CDR2 YSYEKL come from the germline V gene. V lost 3 bases to trimming and J lost 1 base; unmatched junction nucleotides: 16. CDR3 coding DNA: TGCGCCAGCAGCCACCCCAGCAGTTATTTGGGGACAGGGAACACTGAAGCTTTCTTT. It encodes CASSHPSSYLGTGNTEAFF.

V is TRBV6-1 and J is TRBJ1-2; the D gene is possibly TRBD1 (5 bases). V lost 3 bases and J lost 5, with 10 bases in between. Germline assignment: CDR1 MNHNS and CDR2 SASEGT. The CDR3 is 13 amino acids. The CDR3 DNA sequence: TGTGCCAGCAGTGATGGGGGGGAATATGGCTACACCTTC. As protein: CASSDGGEYGYTF.

This clonotype occurred many times. The V and J genes are TRBV14 and TRBJ2-7; TRBD1 might be the D (5 bases). The V gene lost 6 bases and the J gene lost 1 base, with 13 bases spanning the gap. Germline V gene data show CDR1 as SGHDN and CDR2 as FVKESK. CDR3 length: 14 residues. CDR3 nucleotides: TGTGCCAGCAGTAAGGGGTTCGTATCCTACGAGCAGTACTTC. It codes for CASSKGFVSYEQYF.

This clonotype was counted at least ten times. The chain couples TRBV12-5 to TRBJ1-1; D is ambiguous. This CDR3 has 13 amino acids. CDR1 LGHNT and CDR2 FRNRAP come from the germline V gene. Trimming removed 7 bases from V and 2 bases from J, with 11 bases in between. CDR3 nucleotide sequence: TGTGCTAGTGCTGCCAGCGCAAACACTGAAGCTTTCTTT. Translated: CASAASANTEAFF.